Detailed here is one T cell receptor beta chain. These data belong to a study of blood T cell repertoires in COVID-19. Study-wide background: Collection of acute and convalescent COVID-19 samples took place in the United States, Italy and Spain. PBMCs, B-cell-depleted T cells, or T cells provided the cDNA or gDNA that made up the material.

Original processing methods: Nucleated cell number was recorded as an estimate derived from reference gene primer amplification. Profiling relied on immunoSEQ multiplex PCR, and the TCRdb table lists in-frame clones only, not all of them. That table furnishes V, J and clone size, whereas the DNA furnished D and trimming. The sample yields some 190,000 clones, 88% seen once. V shed 6 bases, J shed 7 bases, and the junction held 5 bases outside the gene matches. The germline V gene encodes CDR1 SGHDN and CDR2 FVKESK. This CDR3 spans 14 amino acids. J is TRBJ1-6 and V is TRBV14, with 8 bases identical to TRBD1. Material: peripheral blood. The receptor comes from a human donor in a cohort sampled during active COVID-19. DNA for the CDR3: TGTGCCAGCAGTATTGGACAGGGAAATTCACCCCTCCACTTT. Protein: CASSIGQGNSPLHF.